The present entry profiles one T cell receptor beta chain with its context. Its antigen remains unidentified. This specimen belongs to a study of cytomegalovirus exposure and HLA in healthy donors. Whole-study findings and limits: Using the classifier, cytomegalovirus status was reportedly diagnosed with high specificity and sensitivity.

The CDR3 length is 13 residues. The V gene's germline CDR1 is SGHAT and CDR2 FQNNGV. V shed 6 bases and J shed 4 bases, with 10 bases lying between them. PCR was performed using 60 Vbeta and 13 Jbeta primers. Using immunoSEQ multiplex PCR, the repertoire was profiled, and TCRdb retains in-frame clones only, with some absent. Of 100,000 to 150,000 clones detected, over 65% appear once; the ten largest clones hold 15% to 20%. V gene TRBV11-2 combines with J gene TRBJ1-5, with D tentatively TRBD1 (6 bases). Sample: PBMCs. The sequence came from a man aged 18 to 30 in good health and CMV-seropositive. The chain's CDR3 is CASSRQDNQPQHF. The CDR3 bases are TGTGCCAGCAGTCGACAGGATAATCAGCCCCAGCATTTT.